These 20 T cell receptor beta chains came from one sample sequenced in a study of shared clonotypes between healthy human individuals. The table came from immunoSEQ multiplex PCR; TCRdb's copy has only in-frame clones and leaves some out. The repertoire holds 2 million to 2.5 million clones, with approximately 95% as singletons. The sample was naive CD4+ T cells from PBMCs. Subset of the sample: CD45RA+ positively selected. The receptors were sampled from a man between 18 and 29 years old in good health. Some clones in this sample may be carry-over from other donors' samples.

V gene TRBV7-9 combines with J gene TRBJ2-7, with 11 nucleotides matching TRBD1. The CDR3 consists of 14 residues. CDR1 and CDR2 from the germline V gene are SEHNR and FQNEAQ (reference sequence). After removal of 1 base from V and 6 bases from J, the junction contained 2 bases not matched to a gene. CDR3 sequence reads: CASSLGGTGGEQYF. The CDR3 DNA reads TGTGCCAGCAGCTTAGGTGGGACAGGGGGCGAGCAGTACTTC. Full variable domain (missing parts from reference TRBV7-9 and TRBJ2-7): DTGVSQNPRHKITKRGQNVTFRCDPISEHNRLYWYRQTLGQGPEFLTYFQNEAQLEKSRLLSDRFSAERPKGSFSTLEIQRTEQGDSAMYLCASSLGGTGGEQYFGPGTRLTVT.

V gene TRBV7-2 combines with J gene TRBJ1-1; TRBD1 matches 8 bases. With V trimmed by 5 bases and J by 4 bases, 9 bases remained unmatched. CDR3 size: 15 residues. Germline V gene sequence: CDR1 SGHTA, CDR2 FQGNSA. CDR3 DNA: TGTGCCAGCAGCGAATACAGGACAGGGAGCACTGAAGCTTTCTTT. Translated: CASSEYRTGSTEAFF.

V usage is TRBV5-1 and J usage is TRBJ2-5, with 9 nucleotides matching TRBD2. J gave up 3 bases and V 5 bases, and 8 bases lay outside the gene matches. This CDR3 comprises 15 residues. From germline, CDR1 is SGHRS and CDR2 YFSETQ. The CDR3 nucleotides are TGCGCCAGCAGTGTTTCTAGCGGGGTTGAAGAGACCCAGTACTTC. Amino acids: CASSVSSGVEETQYF.

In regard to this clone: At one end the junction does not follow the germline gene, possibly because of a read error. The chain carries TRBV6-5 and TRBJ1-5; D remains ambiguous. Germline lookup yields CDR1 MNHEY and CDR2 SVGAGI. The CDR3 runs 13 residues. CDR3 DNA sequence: TGTGCCATCAGTGGAGGGTCGGGTCAGCCCCAGCATTTT. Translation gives CAISGGSGQPQHF.

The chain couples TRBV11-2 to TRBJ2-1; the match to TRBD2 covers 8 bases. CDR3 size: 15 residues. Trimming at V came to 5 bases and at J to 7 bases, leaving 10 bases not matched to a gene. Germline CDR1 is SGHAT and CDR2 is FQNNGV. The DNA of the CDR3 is TGTGCCAGCAGCCCCCGGCGGGGCGGGGGGAATGAGCAGTTCTTC. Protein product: CASSPRRGGGNEQFF.

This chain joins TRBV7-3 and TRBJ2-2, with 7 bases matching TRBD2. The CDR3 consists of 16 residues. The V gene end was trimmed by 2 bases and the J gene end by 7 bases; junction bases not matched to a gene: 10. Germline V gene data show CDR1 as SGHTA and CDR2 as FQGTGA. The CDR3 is CASSLLGREILGELFF. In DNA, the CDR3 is TGTGCCAGCAGCTTACTCGGGCGGGAGATACTCGGGGAGCTGTTTTTT.

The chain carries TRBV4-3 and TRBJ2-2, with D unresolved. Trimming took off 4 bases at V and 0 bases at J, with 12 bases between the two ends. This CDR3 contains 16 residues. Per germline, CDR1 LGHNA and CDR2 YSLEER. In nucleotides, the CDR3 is TGCGCCAGCAGCCCAGTCGTGGGAACGAACACCGGGGAGCTGTTTTTT. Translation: CASSPVVGTNTGELFF.

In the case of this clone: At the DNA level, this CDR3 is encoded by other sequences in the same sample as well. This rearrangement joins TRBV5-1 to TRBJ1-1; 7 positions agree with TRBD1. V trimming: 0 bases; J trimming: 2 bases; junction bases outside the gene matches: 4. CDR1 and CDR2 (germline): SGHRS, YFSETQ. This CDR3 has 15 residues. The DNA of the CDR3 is TGCGCCAGCAGCTTGGTTCCAGGGGGTAACACTGAAGCTTTCTTT. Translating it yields CASSLVPGGNTEAFF.

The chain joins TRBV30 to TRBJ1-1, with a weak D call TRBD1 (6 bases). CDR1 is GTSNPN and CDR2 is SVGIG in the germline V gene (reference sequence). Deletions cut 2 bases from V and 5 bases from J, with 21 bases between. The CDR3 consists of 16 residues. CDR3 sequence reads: CAWSPGIQGGRTEAFF. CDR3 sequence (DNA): TGTGCCTGGAGTCCGGGAATACAGGGAGGCAGAACTGAAGCTTTCTTT.

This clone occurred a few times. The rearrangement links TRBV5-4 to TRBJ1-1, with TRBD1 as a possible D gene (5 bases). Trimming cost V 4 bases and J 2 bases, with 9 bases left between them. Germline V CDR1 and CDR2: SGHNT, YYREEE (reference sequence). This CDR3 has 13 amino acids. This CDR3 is CASSPGANTEAFF. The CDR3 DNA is TGTGCCAGCAGCCCCGGGGCCAACACTGAAGCTTTCTTT.

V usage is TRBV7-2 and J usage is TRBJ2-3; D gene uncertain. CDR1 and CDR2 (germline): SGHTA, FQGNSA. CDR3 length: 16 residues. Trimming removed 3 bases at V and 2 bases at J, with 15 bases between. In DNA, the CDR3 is TGTGCCAGCAGCTTCCTACTCCACCCCAACACAGATACGCAGTATTTT. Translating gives CASSFLLHPNTDTQYF.

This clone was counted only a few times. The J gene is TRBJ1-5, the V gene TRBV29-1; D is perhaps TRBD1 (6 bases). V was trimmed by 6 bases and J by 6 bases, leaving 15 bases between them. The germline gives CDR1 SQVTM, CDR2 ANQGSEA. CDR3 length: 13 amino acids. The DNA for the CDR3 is TGCAGCGTGAGGGGGGGTTCCAGTCAGCCCCAGCATTTT. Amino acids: CSVRGGSSQPQHF.

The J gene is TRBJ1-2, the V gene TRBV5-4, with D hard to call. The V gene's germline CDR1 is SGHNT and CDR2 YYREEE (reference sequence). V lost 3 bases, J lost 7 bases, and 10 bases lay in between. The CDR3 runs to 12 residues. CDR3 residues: CASSSREFGYTF. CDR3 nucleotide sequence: TGTGCCAGCAGCTCCCGGGAATTTGGCTACACCTTC.

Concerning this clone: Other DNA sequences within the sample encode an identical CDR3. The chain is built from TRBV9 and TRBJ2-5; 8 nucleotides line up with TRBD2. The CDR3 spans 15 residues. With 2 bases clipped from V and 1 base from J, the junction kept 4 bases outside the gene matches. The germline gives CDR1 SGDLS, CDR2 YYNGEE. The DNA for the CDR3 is TGTGCCAGCAGCGTCCTAGCGGGCATCCAAGAGACCCAGTACTTC. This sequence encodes CASSVLAGIQETQYF.

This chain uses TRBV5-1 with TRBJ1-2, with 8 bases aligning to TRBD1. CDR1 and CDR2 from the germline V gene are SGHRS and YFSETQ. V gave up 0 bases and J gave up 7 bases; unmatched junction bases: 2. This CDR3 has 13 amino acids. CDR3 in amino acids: CASSLGGTGGYTF. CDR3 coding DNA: TGCGCCAGCAGCTTGGGAGGGACAGGTGGCTACACCTTC.

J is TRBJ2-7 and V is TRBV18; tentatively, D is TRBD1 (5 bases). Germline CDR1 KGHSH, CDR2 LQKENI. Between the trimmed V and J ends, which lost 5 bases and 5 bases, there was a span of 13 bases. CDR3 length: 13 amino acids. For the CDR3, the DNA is TGTGCCAGCTCATCCAGGGATATCGACGAGCAGTACTTC. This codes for CASSSRDIDEQYF.

The chain's CDR3 is CASSFRTKPWEAFF. The DNA for the CDR3 is TGTGCCAGCAGCTTCCGGACCAAACCGTGGGAAGCTTTCTTT. This chain uses TRBV5-6 with TRBJ1-1; the D is unclear. CDR3 length equals 14 residues. V was pared by 2 bases and J by 8 bases, with 16 bases between. CDR1 is SGHDT and CDR2 is YYEEEE in the germline V gene.

The CDR3 protein is CASTLGQGGTGELFF. The CDR3 bases are TGTGCCAGCACCCTAGGACAGGGGGGCACCGGGGAGCTGTTTTTT. The chain joins TRBV27 to TRBJ2-2; 10 nucleotides agree with TRBD1. CDR1 is MNHEY, CDR2 SMNVEV, per germline (reference sequence). V gave up 7 bases and J gave up 4 bases; unmatched junction bases: 6. The CDR3 has 15 residues.

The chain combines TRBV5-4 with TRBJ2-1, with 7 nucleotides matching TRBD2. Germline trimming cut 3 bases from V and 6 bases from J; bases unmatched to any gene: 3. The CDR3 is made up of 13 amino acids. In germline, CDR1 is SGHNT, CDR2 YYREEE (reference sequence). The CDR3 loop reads CASSWGGSNEQFF. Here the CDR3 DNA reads TGTGCCAGCAGCTGGGGCGGGAGCAATGAGCAGTTCTTC.

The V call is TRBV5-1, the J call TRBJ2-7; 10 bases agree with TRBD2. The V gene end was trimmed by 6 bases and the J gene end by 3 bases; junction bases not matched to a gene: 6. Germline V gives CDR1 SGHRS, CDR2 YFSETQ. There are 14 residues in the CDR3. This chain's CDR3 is CASNPSGSGYEQYF. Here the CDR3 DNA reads TGCGCCAGCAACCCTAGCGGGAGTGGCTACGAGCAGTACTTC.